These 6 T cell receptor beta chains came from one sample sequenced in a study of cytomegalovirus exposure and HLA in healthy donors. Amplification used 60 Vbeta primers and 13 Jbeta primers. The repertoire was sequenced with immunoSEQ multiplex PCR; TCRdb's copy has only in-frame clones and lacks some. The table has approximately 160,000 clones, around 80% seen once. Sequencing was performed on PBMCs. Receptors were obtained from a woman in her thirties in good health and CMV-seropositive.

The genes are TRBV7-3 and TRBJ2-2, with D unclear. The CDR3 extends over 13 amino acids. Germline lookup yields CDR1 SGHTA and CDR2 FQGTGA. Trimming cost V 4 bases and J 6 bases, with 9 bases left between them. The CDR3 region is CASSSGMSGELFF. The CDR3 DNA sequence: TGTGCCAGCAGCTCCGGTATGTCCGGGGAGCTGTTTTTT.

The chain carries TRBV4-3 and TRBJ2-1; perhaps TRBD2 as D (6 bases). Germline CDR1 reads LGHNA; CDR2 reads YSLEER. The V end lost 1 base, the J end lost 0 bases, and 10 bases lay between the germline ends. The CDR3 runs to 16 residues. This chain's CDR3 is CASSQVGGSSYNEQFF. CDR3 bases: TGCGCCAGCAGCCAAGTAGGAGGGAGCTCCTACAATGAGCAGTTCTTC.

The chain links TRBV6-4 to TRBJ2-1, with D maybe TRBD1 (5 bases). There are 17 residues in the CDR3. Germline V gives CDR1 MRHNA, CDR2 SNTAGT. V lost 2 bases, J lost 8 bases, and 22 bases lay in between. In DNA form, the CDR3 reads TGTGCCAGCAGTGACACATCTGGGCGGATGGGGCGCGATGAGCAGTTCTTC. It specifies CASSDTSGRMGRDEQFF.

The chain links TRBV4-1 to TRBJ2-2, with D maybe TRBD1 (6 bases). Germline V gives CDR1 MGHRA, CDR2 YSYEKL. The CDR3 loop spans 17 amino acids. V was cut by 3 bases and J by 4 bases, with 18 bases left in between. The CDR3 DNA sequence: TGCGCCAGCAGCCAGGCCCCGAATCAGGGGACCACCGGGGAGCTGTTTTTT. It specifies CASSQAPNQGTTGELFF.

The CDR3 nucleotides are TGTGCCATCAGTGAGTCAGGATCCACGCGGGCGCGGGGCGAGCAGTACTTC. Its translation: CAISESGSTRARGEQYF. The chain is built from TRBV10-3 and TRBJ2-7; a weak D match, TRBD2 (6 bases). The ends were cut back, 0 bases at V and 6 bases at J, with 21 bases in the middle. The CDR3 runs to 17 residues. CDR1 is ENHRY, CDR2 SYGVKD, per germline.

The chain joins TRBV28 to TRBJ1-2; 7 bases line up with TRBD1. After removal of 6 bases from V and 4 bases from J, the junction contained 11 bases not matched to a gene. In germline, CDR1 is MDHEN, CDR2 SYDVKM. The CDR3 has 15 amino acids. This CDR3 reads CASRNPTGAVYGYTF. Written as DNA, the CDR3 is TGTGCCAGCAGGAACCCCACAGGGGCGGTCTATGGCTACACCTTC.